This entry concerns a single T cell receptor beta chain. Its antigen is unknown. The input lacks base qualities; no much larger clone sits a single base away. Systemically healthy Caucasian individuals from Russia, approximately 39 in total and aged about 6 to 95 years, were included as donors. Ten milliliters of peripheral blood were drawn from each donor into EDTA-treated Vacutainer tubes. Ficoll-Paque density-gradient centrifugation was used to isolate PBMCs, with at least 6.5 million per sample. Total RNA, at least 5 micrograms per sample, was extracted from PBMCs with Trizol reagent. The percentages of naive CD45RAhigh/CD27high T cells were determined by flow cytometry on a PBMC aliquot from every donor. The CDR3 runs 14 amino acids, cysteine and phenylalanine included. The sequence is cut down to CDR3 DNA, 42 bases in frame from base 1. Relative to germline, V is 1 base shorter and J is 5 bases shorter, with 14 bases between their ends. The germline V gene (reference sequence) sets CDR1 to DFQATT and CDR2 to SNEGSKA.

The data belong to a study of blood T cells in healthy people across ages (dated by TCRdb to between 2015 and 2016). Background on the whole study: In model experiments, template switching captured about one uniquely barcoded TCR beta cDNA molecule for every two T cells. The study measured age-related changes in TCR beta repertoire diversity using deep sequencing normalized with unique cDNA molecular identifiers. Donors were grouped into four age groups: young (average roughly 17 years), middle-aged (under 40), aged (62) and long-lived (roughly 80). Using the same blood draw, the study looked at two additional independent replicas of 1 million unique cDNA reads for two donors, one aged 18 to 30 and the other aged 80 or older.

To prepare the library, 5' RACE was applied. Sequencing took place on an Illumina HiSeq 2500. A second PCR of roughly 6 to 11 cycles was run with a J-beta primer mix and a sample-barcoded 5' primer. Each TCR beta cDNA molecule received a unique molecular identifier from a template-switch 5' adaptor carrying 12 random nucleotides. Each sample yielded at least 2.5 million CDR3-containing paired-end reads. First-strand cDNA synthesis was performed from all RNA using the Mint cDNA synthesis kit, with priming by a TRBC-specific oligonucleotide. After uracil-DNA glycosylase treatment, a first 18-cycle PCR used universal primers M1SS and BC2_uni_R on all cDNA. The study's own analysis went as follows. Each sample was normalized by randomly selecting 1 million high-quality reads, each carrying a distinct molecular identifier. Reads with shared molecular identifiers were discarded instead of being binned into consensus sequences. MiTCR, with a Q25 quality threshold and the strictest error-elimination algorithm, was used for CDR3 identification, clonotype clustering and error correction. A nonparametric unseen species model using Euler transformation provided a lower-bound estimate of total TCR beta diversity. TCRdb took the public reads, trimmed them with fastp at Q25, ran MiXCR for clone calling and kept in-frame beta chains. Rows are combined by CDR3 protein, so each entry shows the most common genes and DNA. These V and J calls originate from TCRdb's pipeline instead of the authors' own analysis. The sample has approximately 900,000 distinct CDR3 sequences on record, about 28% of them singletons. Roughly a tenth of the sample lies in the top ten.

Broader findings and caveats from the paper: Because profiling used bulk unsorted PBMCs, naive and antigen-experienced compartments could not be compared conclusively. The long-lived group showed more naive CD4+ T cells, fewer expanded clones and increased TCR diversity than the aged group, suggesting age selection. Estimates of total diversity based on one million sequenced T cells were considered lower bounds and underestimates. Observed TCR beta diversity correlated strongly with the percentage of naive T cells measured by flow cytometry. As age increased, observed TCR beta diversity per million T cells dropped in a roughly linear way, and a significant reduction was already evident by age around 41. Because donor CMV infection status was unknown, age-related changes in expanded clonotypes were potentially confounded.

The sample was also reused in another study, on T cells of mothers and their children. Per that second paper: The donors were nine systemically healthy Caucasian individuals, made up of three mothers and their six children. cDNA synthesis used all of the extracted RNA, with 1.5 ug of RNA in each 15 ul reaction. In the second PCR, the M1S primer introduced both the sample barcodes and 2-4 random nucleotides. Over 8.5 million TCR beta CDR3 reads came from each mother, compared with some 3 million reads from each child. Thymic selection shapes the output of TCR recombination in a similar way in related and unrelated pairs, and inherited differences have a minor effect. Normalized repertoire overlap was always found to be slightly, but never significantly, higher in related mother-child pairs than in unrelated mother-child pairs. No persistent microchimeric T cell clones were detected, at a sensitivity of 90 to 100 clones per million clonotypes. In the study, deep NGS was used to compare the TCR beta repertoires of mothers and children, and features distinguishing related mother-child pairs from unrelated individuals were sought. Mothers averaged about 40 +/- 4 years of age and children averaged roughly 11 +/- 4 years. After adapters were ligated using NEBNext reagents, the libraries underwent 100+100 nt paired-end sequencing on an Illumina HiSeq 2000. To prevent cross-contamination, the mother and child libraries were prepared one month apart and sequenced in separate runs. Between roughly 500,000 and 2,300,000 distinct TCR beta clonotypes were identified per donor. Naive TCR beta clonotypes were estimated from low-frequency clonotypes matched to each donor's FACS-determined naive share, without sorting.

The sequence was obtained from a woman in her 40s in good health. Rearrangement joined TRBV20-1 to TRBJ1-1; no confident D gene assignment can be made. Specimen: blood. The base sequence is TGCAGTGCTAGAGGATCAGGTGGGAGAACTGAAGCTTTCTTT. This sequence encodes CSARGSGGRTEAFF.